A single sample gave rise to the 12 T cell receptor beta chains below, sequenced in a study of response to subunit inactivated influenza vaccine. TCRdb called the RT-PCR reads again in MiXCR, with one record for every CDR3 protein. The profile shows roughly 700,000 distinct CDR3 sequences, 15% to 18% of them singletons. The sample consisted of PBMCs from blood, taken about 13 days after vaccination. The receptors shown here come from a man between 50 and 59 years old who received an inactivated influenza vaccine.

J is TRBJ2-7 and V is TRBV20-1, with a weak D call TRBD1 (5 bases). CDR3 length: 14 residues. Germline-derived CDR1 and CDR2 are DFQATT and SNEGSKA (reference sequence). V was clipped by 6 bases and J by 1 base, with 16 bases between them. The CDR3 DNA is TGCAGTGCCAAGGACATCGCGCGGTCCTACGAGCAGTACTTC. This encodes CSAKDIARSYEQYF.

There are a few counts of this clonotype. This chain connects TRBV7-9 to TRBJ2-1; 7 nucleotides align to TRBD2. This CDR3 contains 14 residues. The germline V gene has CDR1 SEHNR and CDR2 FQNEAQ (reference sequence). V lost 8 bases and J lost 5; bases outside the gene matches: 9. The CDR3 loop reads CASQRGSRNNEQFF. CDR3 sequence (DNA): TGTGCCAGCCAGCGGGGCTCTCGGAACAATGAGCAGTTCTTC.

This clonotype was seen a few times. V and J are TRBV25-1 and TRBJ2-1, with a tentative D call TRBD1 (5 bases). The V gene lost 3 bases and the J gene lost 2 bases, with 11 bases spanning the gap. CDR3 length: 15 amino acids. From germline, CDR1 is MGHDK and CDR2 SYGVNS. CDR3 sequence: CASSDVRVPYNEQFF. DNA for the CDR3: TGTGCCAGCAGTGATGTCAGGGTCCCCTACAATGAGCAGTTCTTC.

The chain couples TRBV5-1 to TRBJ2-3, with 10 bases lining up with TRBD2. CDR1 and CDR2 (germline): SGHRS, YFSETQ. This CDR3 is built from 14 residues. After removal of 0 bases from V and 7 bases from J, the junction contained 2 bases not matched to a gene. The CDR3 nucleotides are TGCGCCAGCAGCTTGGGTAGCGGGGGGAATACGCAGTATTTT. Protein sequence: CASSLGSGGNTQYF. Based on the CDR3 plus reference TRBV5-1 and TRBJ2-3, the full variable domain is KAGVTQTPRYLIKTRGQQVTLSCSPISGHRSVSWYQQTPGQGLQFLFEYFSETQRNKGNFPGRFSGRQFSNSRSEMNVSTLELGDSALYLCASSLGSGGNTQYFGPGTRLTVL.

The gene calls are TRBV3-1 and TRBJ2-7, with a possible D match to TRBD2 (5 bases). The V end was cut by 4 bases, the J end by 2 bases, with 21 bases between. CDR1 is LGHDT, CDR2 YNNKEL, per germline (reference sequence). This CDR3 comprises 17 residues. CDR3 nucleotides: TGTGCCAGCAGCCCTGCCCTAGCTTACCCATCCCCCTACGAGCAGTACTTC. Its protein product is CASSPALAYPSPYEQYF.

This chain connects TRBV29-1 to TRBJ2-7; 7 nucleotides match TRBD1. Germline values: CDR1 SQVTM, CDR2 ANQGSEA. This CDR3 comprises 13 residues. Trimming at V came to 4 bases and at J to 4 bases, leaving 7 bases not matched to a gene. The CDR3 region is CSVATGIGYEQYF. Here the CDR3 DNA reads TGCAGCGTTGCGACAGGGATAGGGTACGAGCAGTACTTC.

This clonotype was observed a handful of times. CDR3 amino acids: CASSYSGRLISYEQYF. For the CDR3, the DNA is TGTGCCAGCAGTTACTCCGGCAGGTTAATCTCCTACGAGCAGTACTTC. This chain links TRBV6-5 with TRBJ2-7, with D hard to call. Germline-derived CDR1 and CDR2 are MNHEY and SVGAGI. CDR3 size: 16 residues. V lost 0 bases and J 0 bases, leaving 12 bases between the germline ends.

This clonotype has a count of ten or more. The genes are TRBV7-2 and TRBJ2-7; 7 positions match TRBD2. The CDR3 has 15 amino acids. Germline-derived CDR1 and CDR2 are SGHTA and FQGNSA. After removal of 3 bases from V and 0 bases from J, the junction contained 5 bases not matched to a gene. DNA for the CDR3: TGTGCCAGCAGCTTTTTTAGCGGGTCCTCCTACGAGCAGTACTTC. This translates into CASSFFSGSSYEQYF. Filled out from reference TRBV7-2 and TRBJ2-7, the complete variable domain reads GAGVSQSPSNKVTEKGKDVELRCDPISGHTALYWYRQSLGQGLEFLIYFQGNSAPDKSGLPSDRFSAERTGGSVSTLTIQRTQQEDSAVYLCASSFFSGSSYEQYFGPGTRLTVT.

This clonotype was found a few times. The V and J genes are TRBV29-1 and TRBJ2-7; a possible D gene is TRBD1 (5 bases). The V end was cut by 4 bases, the J end by 4 bases, with 8 bases between. Germline loops: CDR1 SQVTM, CDR2 ANQGSEA. The CDR3 covers 11 residues. CDR3 nucleotides: TGCAGCGTTGTAAGGGGATACGAGCAGTACTTC. Protein: CSVVRGYEQYF.

The chain employs TRBV28 and TRBJ1-1, with D possibly matching TRBD1 (5 bases). Germline V gene sequence: CDR1 MDHEN, CDR2 SYDVKM. The CDR3 is made up of 12 amino acids. The V gene lost 8 bases and the J gene lost 5 bases, with 12 bases spanning the gap. CDR3 region: CASRPQGTEAFF. The CDR3 DNA is TGTGCCAGCCGTCCCCAGGGAACTGAAGCTTTCTTT. The full variable domain, completed using reference TRBV28 and TRBJ1-1, is DVKVTQSSRYLVKRTGEKVFLECVQDMDHENMFWYRQDPGLGLRLIYFSYDVKMKEKGDIPEGYSVSREKKERFSLILESASTNQTSMYLCASRPQGTEAFFGQGTRLTVV.

This clonotype was found many times. J is TRBJ2-7 and V is TRBV5-1; D is unresolved. The CDR3 length is 11 residues. Deletions cut 0 bases from V and 11 bases from J, with 9 bases between. Germline CDR1 is SGHRS and CDR2 is YFSETQ. The CDR3: CASSLGSYEYF. CDR3 coding DNA: TGCGCCAGCAGCTTGGGGTCATACGAGTACTTC.

This clonotype was observed a handful of times. The genes are TRBV6-1 and TRBJ1-5; D ambiguous. The CDR3 contains 13 residues. From germline, CDR1 is MNHNS and CDR2 SASEGT. V was trimmed by 8 bases and J by 6 bases, leaving 14 bases between them. As DNA, the CDR3 is TGTGCCAGCTCTACAACTCGGGCTCAGCCCCAGCATTTT. It codes for CASSTTRAQPQHF.